What follows are 2 T cell receptor beta chains derived from one specimen sequenced in a study of CD8 T cells in ankylosing spondylitis (dated by TCRdb to 2017 to 2019). Broad study findings and their caveats: A TCR beta motif of several highly homologous amino acid variants appeared characteristic of blood from ankylosing spondylitis patients.

The library was prepared using 5' RACE. Sequenced on an Illumina HiSeq 2500. The public reads were quality trimmed at Q25 with fastp and then assembled into clones with MiXCR by TCRdb, keeping productive beta chains. Rows with one shared CDR3 protein collapse into an entry with the most common genes and DNA. In all, the sample holds fewer than 500,000 distinct CDR3 sequences, and around 24% of those were seen once. The ten largest account for about 17% of the sample. These receptors have no identified antigens. Input material: blood, either unsorted or a sorted T cell fraction (not recorded which). These TCRs come from a male donor with ankylosing spondylitis.

The V call is TRBV6-5, the J call TRBJ2-2; no firm D call. CDR1 MNHEY and CDR2 SVGAGI come from the germline V gene. The V end lost 0 bases, the J end lost 7 bases, and 9 bases lay between the germline ends. This CDR3 has 14 amino acids. The CDR3 region has the DNA TGTGCCAGCAGTTACTCGTCCGTCGGCGGGGAGCTGTTTTTT. As protein: CASSYSSVGGELFF.

This clonotype has only a few counts. V and J are TRBV7-2 and TRBJ2-2; 9 bases are shared with TRBD2. The CDR3 spans 15 residues. V shed 8 bases and J 1 base; nucleotides not matched to a gene: 5. The germline CDR1 and CDR2 sequences are SGHTA and FQGNSA. CDR3: CASLPTSGNTGELFF. The CDR3 DNA reads as TGTGCCAGCCTACCGACTAGCGGGAACACCGGGGAGCTGTTTTTT. Variable domain in full (rest from reference TRBV7-2 and TRBJ2-2): GAGVSQSPSNKVTEKGKDVELRCDPISGHTALYWYRQSLGQGLEFLIYFQGNSAPDKSGLPSDRFSAERTGGSVSTLTIQRTQQEDSAVYLCASLPTSGNTGELFFGEGSRLTVL.